This T cell receptor beta chain is from a study of identical twins. Only a few counts were recorded for this clonotype. One end of the junction is discordant with germline, which a read error may explain. This CDR3 has 13 amino acids. CDR1 is DFQATT, CDR2 SNEGSKA, per germline (reference sequence). A single record per CDR3 protein comes from TCRdb applying MiXCR to the 5' RACE reads. The sample lists about 340,000 distinct CDR3 sequences, roughly 12% seen once, with about 7% in the top ten. This sample was also put to use in a study of yellow fever vaccine responses in identical twins.

V usage is TRBV20-1 and J usage is TRBJ2-7; D assignment may be TRBD1 or TRBD2 (5 bases each). The clonotype comes from a woman aged 18-29 years in good health. Source material: CD8+ T cells sorted from blood. In DNA, the CDR3 is TGCAGTGCTAGAGATCGGGGCTCCCACGAGCAGTACTTC. This encodes CSARDRGSHEQYF.